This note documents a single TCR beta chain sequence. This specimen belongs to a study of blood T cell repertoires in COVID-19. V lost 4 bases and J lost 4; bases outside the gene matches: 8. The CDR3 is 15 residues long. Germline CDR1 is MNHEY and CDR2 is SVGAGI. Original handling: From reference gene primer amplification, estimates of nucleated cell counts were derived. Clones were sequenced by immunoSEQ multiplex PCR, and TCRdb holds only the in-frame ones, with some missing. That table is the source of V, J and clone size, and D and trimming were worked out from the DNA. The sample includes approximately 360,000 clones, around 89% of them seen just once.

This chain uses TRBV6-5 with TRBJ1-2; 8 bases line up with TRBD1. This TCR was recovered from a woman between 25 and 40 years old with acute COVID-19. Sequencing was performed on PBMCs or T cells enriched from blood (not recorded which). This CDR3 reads CASSLDRVGAYGYTF. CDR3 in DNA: TGTGCCAGCAGTTTGGACAGGGTGGGGGCCTATGGCTACACCTTC.